What follows are 9 T cell receptor beta chains derived from one specimen sequenced in a study of shared clonotypes between healthy human individuals. Assay used: immunoSEQ multiplex PCR; TCRdb lists only in-frame clones, some missing. The table has 2.5 million or so clones, around nine tenths seen once. The sequenced sample consisted of naive CD4+ T cells sorted from blood. Regarding subset: CD45RA+ positively selected. These receptors all come from a man younger than 35 in good health.

This rearrangement joins TRBV30 to TRBJ2-7; no reliable D call. CDR3 length: 11 amino acids. Deletions cut 0 bases from V and 7 bases from J, with 7 bases between. CDR1 is GTSNPN, CDR2 SVGIG, per germline (reference sequence). CDR3 nucleotide sequence: TGTGCCTGGAGTGTAGGGCGGGAGCAGTACTTC. Amino acids: CAWSVGREQYF.

This rearrangement joins TRBV10-1 to TRBJ2-7; D is unclear. This CDR3 comprises 13 residues. V was clipped by 4 bases and J by 5 bases, with 12 bases between them. Germline CDR1 WNHNN, CDR2 SYGVQD (reference sequence). Here the CDR3 DNA reads TGCGCCAGCAGTGCGATTCACACCGACGAGCAGTACTTC. Amino acids: CASSAIHTDEQYF.

The chain couples TRBV6-5 to TRBJ2-7, with D perhaps assigned TRBD1 or TRBD2 (5 bases each). The CDR3 has 13 residues. Germline lookup yields CDR1 MNHEY and CDR2 SVGAGI. Trimming removed 0 bases at V and 4 bases at J, with 7 bases between. The CDR3 region has the DNA TGTGCCAGCAGTTACTCGGGACCTTACGAGCAGTACTTC. Encoded protein: CASSYSGPYEQYF.

The chain links TRBV18 to TRBJ1-2, with D perhaps TRBD1 (6 bases). Trimming shortened V by 4 bases and J by 6 bases, and 9 bases separated the two germline ends. Germline V CDR1 and CDR2: KGHSH, LQKENI. The CDR3 has 12 residues. CDR3 coding DNA: TGTGCCAGCTCACGGACAGACGATGGCTACACCTTC. It translates to CASSRTDDGYTF.

The chain links TRBV19 to TRBJ2-7; TRBD1 agrees at 7 bases. The CDR3 extends over 13 amino acids. Germline CDR1 and CDR2: LNHDA and SQIVND (reference sequence). The trim removed 7 bases at V and 2 bases at J, leaving 5 bases unmatched. The CDR3 loop is CASTGTVPYEQYF. The CDR3 nucleotides are TGTGCCAGTACCGGGACAGTGCCCTACGAGCAGTACTTC.

This clone appeared once. The chain couples TRBV6-5 to TRBJ2-5; 7 bases match TRBD1. The CDR3 loop spans 13 amino acids. The V and J ends lost 10 bases and 3 bases, in that order; junction bases with no gene match: 8. Germline CDR1 reads MNHEY; CDR2 reads SVGAGI. The CDR3, as DNA: TGTGCCACCAGGGACAGAACTAAAGAGACCCAGTACTTC. Residues: CATRDRTKETQYF.

The chain couples TRBV10-3 to TRBJ2-2; D possibly uses TRBD1 or TRBD2 (6 bases each). The CDR3 consists of 13 residues. Germline V gene data show CDR1 as ENHRY and CDR2 as SYGVKD. The V end was cut by 8 bases, the J end by 4 bases, with 11 bases between. CDR3 region: CAIRGLITGELFF. In DNA form, the CDR3 reads TGTGCCATCCGGGGGCTGATCACCGGGGAGCTGTTTTTT.

This clone has just one count. The genes are TRBV13 and TRBJ2-5; D assignment may be TRBD1 or TRBD2 (5 bases each). Germline V gene sequence: CDR1 PRHDT, CDR2 FYEKMQ (reference sequence). The CDR3 spans 14 residues. The V end lost 4 bases, the J end lost 5 bases, and 14 bases lay between the germline ends. The CDR3 protein is CASSWGGTRETQYF. The CDR3 DNA sequence: TGTGCCAGCAGCTGGGGTGGGACGAGGGAGACCCAGTACTTC.

The chain couples TRBV6-6 to TRBJ1-1; 9 bases align to TRBD1. V trimming: 5 bases; J trimming: 5 bases; junction bases outside the gene matches: 9. Germline V lookup: CDR1 MNHNY, CDR2 SVGAGI (reference sequence). This CDR3 is 15 amino acids long. CDR3 nucleotides: TGTGCCAGCAGTACCGACAGGGGGGGTAATACTGAAGCTTTCTTT. This codes for CASSTDRGGNTEAFF.